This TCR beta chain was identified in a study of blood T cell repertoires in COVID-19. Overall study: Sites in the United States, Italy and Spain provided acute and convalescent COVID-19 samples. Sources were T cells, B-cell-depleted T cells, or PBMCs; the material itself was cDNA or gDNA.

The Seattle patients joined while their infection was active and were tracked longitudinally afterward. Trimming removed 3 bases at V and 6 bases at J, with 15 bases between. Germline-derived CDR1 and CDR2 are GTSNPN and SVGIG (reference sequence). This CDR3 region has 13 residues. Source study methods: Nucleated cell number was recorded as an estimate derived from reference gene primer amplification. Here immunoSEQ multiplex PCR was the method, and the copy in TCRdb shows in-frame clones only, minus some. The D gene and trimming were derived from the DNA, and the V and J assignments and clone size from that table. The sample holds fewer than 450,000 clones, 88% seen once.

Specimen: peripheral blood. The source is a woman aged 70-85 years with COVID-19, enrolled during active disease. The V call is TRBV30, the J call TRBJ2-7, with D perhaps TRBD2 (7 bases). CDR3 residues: CAWSLRGAGEQYF. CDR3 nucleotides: TGTGCCTGGAGCCTACGGGGGGCTGGCGAGCAGTACTTC.